Following are 5 T cell receptor beta chains from one sample sequenced in a study of blood T cell repertoires in COVID-19. Sequencing was performed with immunoSEQ multiplex PCR; in TCRdb, only in-frame clones are kept and a portion is missing. The table has under 140,000 clones, about 72% seen once; the top ten hold 6% to 8%. The source material was peripheral blood. These receptors were taken from a woman in her fifties or sixties with acute or convalescent COVID-19.

Written as DNA, the CDR3 is TGTGCCAGCAGCGAATTAAAGGACAGCCTCTCCTACGAGCAGTACTTC. It specifies CASSELKDSLSYEQYF. This chain joins TRBV13 and TRBJ2-7; maybe TRBD1 (6 bases). Trimming cost V 5 bases and J 0 bases, with 17 bases left between them. The V gene's germline CDR1 is PRHDT and CDR2 FYEKMQ (reference sequence). The CDR3 is 16 amino acids.

The V call is TRBV5-4, the J call TRBJ2-1, with 12 bases matching TRBD2. The germline CDR1 and CDR2 sequences are SGHNT and YYREEE (reference sequence). The junction had 4 bases not matched to a gene; V was cut back by 10 bases and J by 2 bases. This CDR3 has 14 residues. CDR3 sequence: CAGASGGAYNEQFF. The CDR3, as DNA: TGTGCCGGTGCTAGCGGGGGGGCCTACAATGAGCAGTTCTTC.

This clone was recorded a few times. The CDR3 DNA reads TGTGCCAGCGTAACAGGGCCCTTCACCGGGGAGCTGTTTTTT. It translates to CASVTGPFTGELFF. V gene TRBV6-5 combines with J gene TRBJ2-2; TRBD1 is a possible D gene (6 bases). Germline V gene lookup returns CDR1 MNHEY and CDR2 SVGAGI. The CDR3 contains 14 residues. V dropped 8 bases and J dropped 4 bases, with 14 bases sitting between them.

This chain joins TRBV7-9 and TRBJ2-1; maybe TRBD2 (6 bases). Trimming left V 1 base short and J 10 bases short, with 11 bases between. This CDR3 region has 13 residues. Germline V gives CDR1 SEHNR, CDR2 FQNEAQ (reference sequence). As DNA, the CDR3 is TGTGCCAGCAGCTTAGGGACTAACGGGGAGCAGTTCTTC. Translating it yields CASSLGTNGEQFF.

This clone was counted a single time. The chain carries TRBV9 and TRBJ2-7, with D possibly matching TRBD1 (5 bases). The CDR3 is made up of 15 amino acids. V was clipped by 2 bases and J by 0 bases, with 12 bases between them. Germline V gene data show CDR1 as SGDLS and CDR2 as YYNGEE. CDR3 residues: CASSVKDILSYEQYF. The CDR3 nucleotides are TGTGCCAGCAGCGTGAAGGACATCCTCTCCTACGAGCAGTACTTC.